This T cell receptor (beta chain) stems from a study of T cell responses to AZD1222 COVID-19 vaccine. General study findings and limits: Scientists sampled the repertoires only once the peak T cell response had passed. Nearly half of unique spike-specific TCRs reportedly avoided B.1.351 and B.1.1.7 mutated regions.

Repertoires were generated with immunoSEQ multiplex PCR, while TCRdb's copy carries only in-frame clones and drops some. The table has roughly 140,000 clones, around 90% seen once. On this clone: Its antigen is still unknown.

The germline V and J ends were trimmed by 4 bases and 1 base, with 11 bases remaining between them. Per germline, CDR1 MGHDK and CDR2 SYGVNS. The length of the CDR3 is 14 residues. The gene calls are TRBV25-1 and TRBJ2-7; possible D gene TRBD2, 5 bases. Specimen: peripheral blood, collected on day 0 of MenACWY control vaccination. This receptor was obtained from an adult in good health. CDR3 sequence: CASSGLGRSYEQYF. The CDR3 nucleotides are TGTGCCAGCAGTGGACTGGGGAGATCCTACGAGCAGTACTTC.